This T cell receptor (beta chain) was profiled in a study of blood T cell repertoires in COVID-19. About the research overall: T cells, B-cell-depleted T cells, or PBMCs provided the cDNA or gDNA that served as material.

How the authors handled the data: Reference gene primers were amplified, and this amplification served to estimate nucleated cell counts. Libraries were prepared by immunoSEQ multiplex PCR; TCRdb keeps only in-frame clonotypes and omits some of them. V and J calls and clone size are copied from that table; D and trimming were computed from the DNA. Of 280,000 or so clones listed, roughly 89% are singletons. Clinical history as reported by participants underpinned cohort assignment. Sequenced input: PBMCs or T cells enriched from blood (not recorded which). The sequence was obtained from a woman aged 18 to 35 with acute COVID-19.

Here the CDR3 DNA reads TGTGCCAGCAGTTTATCCAGACTGGCCTACAATGAGCAGTTCTTC. Its translation: CASSLSRLAYNEQFF. The chain carries TRBV28 and TRBJ2-1; the D is unclear. Between the trimmed V and J ends, which lost 1 base and 2 bases, there was a span of 9 bases. Germline V gives CDR1 MDHEN, CDR2 SYDVKM. The CDR3 sequence is 15 residues long.